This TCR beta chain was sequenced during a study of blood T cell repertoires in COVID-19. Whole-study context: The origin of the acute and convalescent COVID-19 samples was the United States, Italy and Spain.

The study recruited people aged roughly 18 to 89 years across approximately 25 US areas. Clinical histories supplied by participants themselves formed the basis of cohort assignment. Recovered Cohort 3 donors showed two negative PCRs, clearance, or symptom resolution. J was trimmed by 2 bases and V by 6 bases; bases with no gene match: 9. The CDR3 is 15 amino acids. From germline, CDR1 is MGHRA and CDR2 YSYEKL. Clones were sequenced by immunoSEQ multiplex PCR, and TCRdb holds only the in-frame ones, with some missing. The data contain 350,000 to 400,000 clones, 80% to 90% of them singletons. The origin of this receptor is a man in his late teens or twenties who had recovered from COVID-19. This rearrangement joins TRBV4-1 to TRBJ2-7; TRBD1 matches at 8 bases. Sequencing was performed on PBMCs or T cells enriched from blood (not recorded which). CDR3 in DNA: TGCGCCAGCAGTCCCAACTCACAGGGGGCCTACGAGCAGTACTTC. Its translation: CASSPNSQGAYEQYF.